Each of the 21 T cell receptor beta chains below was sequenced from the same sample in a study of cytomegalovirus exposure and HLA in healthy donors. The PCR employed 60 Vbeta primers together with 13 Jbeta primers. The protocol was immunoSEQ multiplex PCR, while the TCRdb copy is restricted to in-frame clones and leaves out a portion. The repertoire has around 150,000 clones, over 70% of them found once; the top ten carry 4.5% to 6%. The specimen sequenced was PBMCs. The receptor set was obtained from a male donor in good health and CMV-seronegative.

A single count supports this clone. The DNA of the CDR3 is TGTGCCAGCGGAATAGGGGGTCGGGATTCACCCCTCCACTTT. Its translation: CASGIGGRDSPLHF. J is TRBJ1-6 and V is TRBV27; TRBD1 is a possible D gene (6 bases). CDR3 length: 14 amino acids. The germline V gene encodes CDR1 MNHEY and CDR2 SMNVEV (reference sequence). The germline V and J ends were trimmed by 8 bases and 8 bases, with 16 bases remaining between them.

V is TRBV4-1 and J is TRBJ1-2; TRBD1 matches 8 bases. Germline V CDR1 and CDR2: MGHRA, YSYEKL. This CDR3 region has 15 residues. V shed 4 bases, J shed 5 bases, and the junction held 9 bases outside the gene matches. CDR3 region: CASSPTQGALYGYTF. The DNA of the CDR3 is TGCGCCAGCAGCCCTACCCAGGGGGCATTATATGGCTACACCTTC.

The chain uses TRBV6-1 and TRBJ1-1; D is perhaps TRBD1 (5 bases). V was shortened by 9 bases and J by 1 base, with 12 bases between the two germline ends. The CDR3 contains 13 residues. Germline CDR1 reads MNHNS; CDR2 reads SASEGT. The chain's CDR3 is CASLLTGNTEAFF. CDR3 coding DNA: TGTGCCAGTCTACTTACAGGGAACACTGAAGCTTTCTTT.

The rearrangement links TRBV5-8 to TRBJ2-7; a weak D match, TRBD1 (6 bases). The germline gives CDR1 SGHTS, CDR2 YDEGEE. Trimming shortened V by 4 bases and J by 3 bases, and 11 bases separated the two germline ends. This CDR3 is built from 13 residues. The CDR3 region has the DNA TGTGCCAGCAGCCCACAGGGAAACTACGAGCAGTACTTC. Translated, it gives CASSPQGNYEQYF.

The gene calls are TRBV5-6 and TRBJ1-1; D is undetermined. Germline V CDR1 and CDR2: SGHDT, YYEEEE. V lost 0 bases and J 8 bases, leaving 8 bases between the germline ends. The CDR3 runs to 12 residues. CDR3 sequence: CASSLGKAEAFF. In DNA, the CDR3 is TGTGCCAGCAGCTTGGGGAAAGCGGAAGCTTTCTTT.

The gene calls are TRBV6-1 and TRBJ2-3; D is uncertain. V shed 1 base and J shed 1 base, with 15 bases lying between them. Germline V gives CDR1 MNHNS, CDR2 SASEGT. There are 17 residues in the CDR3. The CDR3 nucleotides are TGTGCCAGCAGTGAAGGAAAGAGCGCTTGGGGCACAGATACGCAGTATTTT. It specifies CASSEGKSAWGTDTQYF.

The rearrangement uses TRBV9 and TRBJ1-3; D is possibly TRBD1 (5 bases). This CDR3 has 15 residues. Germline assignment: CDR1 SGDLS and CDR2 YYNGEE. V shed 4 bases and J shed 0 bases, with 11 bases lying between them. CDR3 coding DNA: TGTGCCAGCAGCTCCTCAGGGAACTCTGGAAACACCATATATTTT. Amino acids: CASSSSGNSGNTIYF.

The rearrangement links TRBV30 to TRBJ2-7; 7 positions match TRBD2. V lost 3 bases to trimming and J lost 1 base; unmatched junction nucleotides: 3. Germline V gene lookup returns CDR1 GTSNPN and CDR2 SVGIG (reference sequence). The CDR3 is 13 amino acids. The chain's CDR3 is CAWRLGGSYEQYF. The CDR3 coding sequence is TGTGCCTGGAGACTCGGGGGGTCCTACGAGCAGTACTTC.

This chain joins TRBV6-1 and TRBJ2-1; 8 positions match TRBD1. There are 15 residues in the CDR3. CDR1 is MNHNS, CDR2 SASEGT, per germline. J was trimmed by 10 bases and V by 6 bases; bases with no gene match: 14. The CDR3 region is CASRAGTGQGGEQFF. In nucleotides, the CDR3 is TGTGCCAGCAGAGCCGGGACAGGCCAGGGGGGCGAGCAGTTCTTC.

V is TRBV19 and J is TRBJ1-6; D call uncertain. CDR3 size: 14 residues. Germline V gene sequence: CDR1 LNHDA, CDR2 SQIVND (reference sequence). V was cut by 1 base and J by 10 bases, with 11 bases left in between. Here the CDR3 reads CASSIAGIDSPLHF. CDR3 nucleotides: TGTGCCAGTAGTATAGCGGGGATCGACTCACCCCTCCACTTT.

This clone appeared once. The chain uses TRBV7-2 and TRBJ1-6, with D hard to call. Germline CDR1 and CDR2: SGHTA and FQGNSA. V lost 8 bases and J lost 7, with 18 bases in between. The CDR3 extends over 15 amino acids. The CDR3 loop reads CASRAPPGPNSPLHF. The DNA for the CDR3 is TGTGCCAGCCGAGCCCCCCCGGGTCCAAATTCACCCCTCCACTTT.

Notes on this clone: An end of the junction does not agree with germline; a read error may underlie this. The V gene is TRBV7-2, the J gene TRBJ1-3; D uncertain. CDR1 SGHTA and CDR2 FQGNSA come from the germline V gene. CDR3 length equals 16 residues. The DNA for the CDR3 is TGTGCCGGCAGCTTCCTGCAGTCTTCCTCTGGAAACACCATATATTTT. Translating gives CAGSFLQSSSGNTIYF.

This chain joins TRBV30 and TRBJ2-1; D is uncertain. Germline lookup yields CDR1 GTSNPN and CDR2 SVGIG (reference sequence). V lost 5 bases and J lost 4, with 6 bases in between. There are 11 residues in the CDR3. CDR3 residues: CAWDSYNEQFF. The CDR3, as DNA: TGTGCCTGGGACTCTTACAATGAGCAGTTCTTC.

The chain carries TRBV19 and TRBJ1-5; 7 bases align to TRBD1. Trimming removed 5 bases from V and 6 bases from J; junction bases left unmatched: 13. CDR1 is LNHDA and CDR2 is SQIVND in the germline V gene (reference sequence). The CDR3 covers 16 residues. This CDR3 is CASSGGGQARTQPQHF. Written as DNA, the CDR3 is TGTGCCAGTAGTGGAGGGGGCCAGGCACGGACTCAGCCCCAGCATTTT.

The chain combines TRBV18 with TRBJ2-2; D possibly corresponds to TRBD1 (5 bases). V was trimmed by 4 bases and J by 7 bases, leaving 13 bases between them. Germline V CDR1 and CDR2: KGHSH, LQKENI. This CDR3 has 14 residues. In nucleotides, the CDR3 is TGTGCCAGCTCACAGGACATCACTTACGGGGAGCTGTTTTTT. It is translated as CASSQDITYGELFF.

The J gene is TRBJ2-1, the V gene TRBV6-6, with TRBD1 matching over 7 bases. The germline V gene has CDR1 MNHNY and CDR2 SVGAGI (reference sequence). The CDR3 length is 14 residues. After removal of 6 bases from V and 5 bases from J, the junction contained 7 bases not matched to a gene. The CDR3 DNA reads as TGTGCCAGCAGCTCGATGACAGGGAACAATGAGCAGTTCTTC. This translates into CASSSMTGNNEQFF.

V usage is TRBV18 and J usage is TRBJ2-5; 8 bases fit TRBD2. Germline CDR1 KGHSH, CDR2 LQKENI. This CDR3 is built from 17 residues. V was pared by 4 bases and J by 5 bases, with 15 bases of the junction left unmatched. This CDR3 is CASSLADRGGLRETQYF. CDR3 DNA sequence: TGTGCCAGCTCACTTGCCGACCGGGGGGGCCTTCGCGAGACCCAGTACTTC.

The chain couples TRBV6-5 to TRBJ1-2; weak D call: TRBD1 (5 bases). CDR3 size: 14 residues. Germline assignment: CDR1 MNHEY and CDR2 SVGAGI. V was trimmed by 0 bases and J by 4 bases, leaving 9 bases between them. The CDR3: CASSYSPGPYGYTF. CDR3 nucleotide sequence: TGTGCCAGCAGTTACTCTCCAGGGCCCTATGGCTACACCTTC.

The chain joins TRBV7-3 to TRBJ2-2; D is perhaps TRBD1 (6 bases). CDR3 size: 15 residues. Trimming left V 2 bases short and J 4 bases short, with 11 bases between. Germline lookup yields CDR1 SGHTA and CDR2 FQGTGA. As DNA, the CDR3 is TGTGCCAGCAGCTTACAGGGGCCGGCCACCGGGGAGCTGTTTTTT. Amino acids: CASSLQGPATGELFF.

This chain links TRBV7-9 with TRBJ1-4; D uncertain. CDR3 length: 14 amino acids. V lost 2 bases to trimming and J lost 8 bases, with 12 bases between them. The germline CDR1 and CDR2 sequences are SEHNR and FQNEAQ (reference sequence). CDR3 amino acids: CASSLSAAREKLFF. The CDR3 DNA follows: TGTGCCAGCAGCTTAAGCGCTGCTAGGGAAAAACTGTTTTTT.

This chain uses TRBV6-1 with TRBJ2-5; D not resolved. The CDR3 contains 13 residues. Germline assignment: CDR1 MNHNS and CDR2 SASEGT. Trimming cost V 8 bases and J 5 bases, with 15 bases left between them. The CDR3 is CASSSPPVETQYF. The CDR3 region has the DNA TGTGCCAGCTCGAGCCCACCGGTGGAGACCCAGTACTTC.